This is a list of T cell receptor beta chains from one sample in a study of blood T cell repertoires in COVID-19. Produced via immunoSEQ multiplex PCR; TCRdb's table is partial and in-frame only. The sample has about 99,000 clones; 87% are singletons. The sequenced sample was peripheral blood. These receptors all come from a human donor in a cohort sampled during active COVID-19. CDR3s include the opening cysteine and the closing phenylalanine or tryptophan. The D gene is left open where the match is weak. Only part of the rows carry a size: once, few, many, or a class if the clone is expanded.

length	V	size	D	J	DNA	CDR3
16	TRBV5-6	NA	TRBD1	TRBJ2-6	TGTGCCAGCAGCCGGACAGGGAACTCTGGGGCCAACGTCCTGACTTTC	CASSRTGNSGANVLTF
15	TRBV18	NA	TRBD2	TRBJ2-5	TGTGCCAGCTCACCGCCCAGCGGGAGTCAGGAGACCCAGTACTTC	CASSPPSGSQETQYF
14	TRBV5-6	NA	NA	TRBJ2-1	TGTGCCAGCAGCCTCCGGGACTCCTACAATGAGCAGTTCTTC	CASSLRDSYNEQFF
17	TRBV2	NA	TRBD1	TRBJ1-1	TGTGCCAGCAGTGCTGGGACAGGGGGCGGAATGAACACTGAAGCTTTCTTT	CASSAGTGGGMNTEAFF
12	TRBV10-3	NA	TRBD1	TRBJ2-5	TGTGCCACCACCGGGACAGCGGAGACCCAGTACTTC	CATTGTAETQYF
16	TRBV19	NA	NA	TRBJ1-5	TGTGCCAGTAGACAAGGAGGGTCCGGTAGCAATCAGCCCCAGCATTTT	CASRQGGSGSNQPQHF
12	TRBV6-5	NA	NA	TRBJ1-2	TGTGCCAGCAGTCCGACAAGCTATGGCTACACCTTC	CASSPTSYGYTF
13	TRBV30	NA	NA	TRBJ2-5	TGTGCCTGGAGTGTACAGTCCCCGGAGACCCAGTACTTC	CAWSVQSPETQYF
15	TRBV19	NA	NA	TRBJ1-4	TGTGCCAGTAGTCCAGCGACAGGCGGTAATGAAAAACTGTTTTTT	CASSPATGGNEKLFF
15	TRBV5-1	NA	TRBD1	TRBJ1-4	TGCGCCAGCAGCTTGGCTCAGGGACAGGATGAAAAACTGTTTTTT	CASSLAQGQDEKLFF
15	TRBV24-1	NA	TRBD1	TRBJ1-1	TGTGCCACCAGTGGTCCGGGACAGTCGAACACTGAAGCTTTCTTT	CATSGPGQSNTEAFF
18	TRBV5-1	NA	TRBD1	TRBJ2-7	TGCGCCAGCACCGCACATATCACCGGGACAGCTGATTCCTACGAGCAGTACTTC	CASTAHITGTADSYEQYF
15	TRBV9	NA	TRBD1	TRBJ1-2	TGTGCCAGCACCCGGAGGGGGCGTATGAACTATGGCTACACCTTC	CASTRRGRMNYGYTF
15	TRBV24-1	NA	TRBD2	TRBJ2-1	TGTGCCACCAGTGATAGACTAGCGGGAGTACGGGAGCAGTTCTTC	CATSDRLAGVREQFF
14	TRBV11-1	NA	TRBD1	TRBJ1-2	TGTGCCAGCAGCTTAGCCTCGGACAGGGGCGGCTACACCTTC	CASSLASDRGGYTF
14	TRBV29-1	NA	TRBD2	TRBJ2-5	TGCAGCGTTGAGGCGGGGGGGCAGGAGGAGACCCAGTACTTC	CSVEAGGQEETQYF
15	TRBV30	NA	NA	TRBJ2-4	TGTGCCTGGAGTGTGGGAGGGGGAGCCAAAAACATTCAGTACTTC	CAWSVGGGAKNIQYF
13	TRBV19	NA	NA	TRBJ1-5	TGCGCCAGTAGTATAGGGAGTCCTCAGCCCCAGCATTTT	CASSIGSPQPQHF
16	TRBV24-1	few	TRBD2	TRBJ2-3	TGTGCCACCAGTGATCCAGCGGGGGGGGAAGGAGATACGCAGTATTTT	CATSDPAGGEGDTQYF
15	TRBV3-1/TRBV3-2	NA	TRBD1	TRBJ2-1	TGTGCCAGCAGCCCCGGACAGGGGTCCTACAATGAGCAGTTCTTC	CASSPGQGSYNEQFF
15	TRBV9	once	NA	TRBJ1-1	TGTGCCAGCAGCGTAGAGGGACAAGCGAACACTGAAGCTTTCTTT	CASSVEGQANTEAFF
16	TRBV11-1	NA	TRBD2	TRBJ2-3	TGTGCCAGCAGCTTACTAGCGGGGATAAGCACAGATACGCAGTATTTT	CASSLLAGISTDTQYF
13	TRBV13	NA	NA	TRBJ2-7	TGTGCCAGCAGCTACGGGTCTTTGTACGAGCAGTACTTC	CASSYGSLYEQYF
14	TRBV11-2	NA	NA	TRBJ2-7	TGTGCCAGCAGCTTAGGTTACGGGACCTACGAGCAGTACTTC	CASSLGYGTYEQYF
12	TRBV19	NA	NA	TRBJ1-5	TGTGCCAGTTCACGAGGTCGTCAGCCCCAGCATTTT	CASSRGRQPQHF
14	TRBV30	NA	TRBD1	TRBJ2-7	TGTGCCTGGACTCCGGGACAGGTAACCTACGAGCAGTACTTC	CAWTPGQVTYEQYF
16	TRBV9	NA	NA	TRBJ2-1	TGTGCCAGCAGCGCCCGCGCGGAGGGCCTCTACAATGAGCAGTTCTTC	CASSARAEGLYNEQFF
15	TRBV11-2	NA	NA	TRBJ1-1	TGTGCCAGCAGCTTAGGGATGGGCTGGAACACTGAAGCTTTCTTT	CASSLGMGWNTEAFF
12	TRBV3-1/TRBV3-2	NA	NA	TRBJ1-1	TGTGCCAGCAGCCTTGGGACATCGGAAGCTTTCTTT	CASSLGTSEAFF
13	TRBV28	NA	NA	TRBJ1-2	TGTGCCAGCAGCATACAGGAGAACTATGGCTACACCTTC	CASSIQENYGYTF
15	TRBV10-3	NA	NA	TRBJ2-4	TGTGCCATCAGTGAGGGGGAGCTAGCCAAAAACATTCAGTACTTC	CAISEGELAKNIQYF
16	TRBV9	NA	TRBD2	TRBJ2-3	TGTGCCAGCAGCGTAGGGGCTAGCGGGAACCCAGATACGCAGTATTTT	CASSVGASGNPDTQYF
16	TRBV27	NA	TRBD1	TRBJ2-7	TGTGCCAGCAGTACCTTCCGGGGGACAGGGTTCGACGAGCAGTACTTC	CASSTFRGTGFDEQYF
13	TRBV24-1	NA	NA	TRBJ2-1	TGTGCCACGGGCTCCACGTACTACAATGAGCAGTTCTTC	CATGSTYYNEQFF
20	TRBV6-2/TRBV6-3	few	TRBD2	TRBJ2-7	TGTGCCAGCAGTTACCTTCCCCCCTCAGGACTAGCGGGAGAAGTCCACGAGCAGTACTTC	CASSYLPPSGLAGEVHEQYF
15	TRBV4-1	NA	NA	TRBJ1-2	TGCGCCAGCAGCCAAAAGATGACAGACAACTATGGCTACACCTTC	CASSQKMTDNYGYTF
16	TRBV28	NA	NA	TRBJ2-7	TGTGCCAGCAGTCACCGGGGCAGGGGAAAAGTACGCGAGCAGTACTTC	CASSHRGRGKVREQYF
15	TRBV5-4	once	TRBD2	TRBJ2-1	TGTGCCAGCAGCTTGGTTAGCGGGAGCTCCAATGAGCAGTTCTTC	CASSLVSGSSNEQFF
12	TRBV27	NA	NA	TRBJ1-6	TGTGCCAGCAGCCTACTTAATTCACCCCTCCACTTT	CASSLLNSPLHF
16	TRBV19	NA	NA	TRBJ1-2	TGTGCCAGTAGCTTTGGGCAGGGGCTCACTTACTATGGCTACACCTTC	CASSFGQGLTYYGYTF
14	TRBV2	NA	TRBD2	TRBJ2-7	TGTGCCAGCAGTCAGGGCGGGAGCTCCTACGAGCAGTACTTC	CASSQGGSSYEQYF
15	TRBV6-5	NA	NA	TRBJ1-5	TGTGCCAGCAGCAAACAGGGAGATAGCAATCAGCCCCAGCATTTT	CASSKQGDSNQPQHF
14	TRBV28	NA	TRBD1	TRBJ1-1	TGTGCCAGCACTAGAAGGACAGGGCGGTCTGAAGCTTTCTTT	CASTRRTGRSEAFF
14	TRBV6-5	NA	TRBD1	TRBJ1-2	TGTGCCAGCAGTTACTCGACAGGGGACTATGGCTACACCTTC	CASSYSTGDYGYTF
15	TRBV7-3	NA	TRBD1	TRBJ2-2	TGTGCCAGCAGCTTCGCAGGGGGCGCATCCGGGGAGCTGTTTTTT	CASSFAGGASGELFF
14	TRBV6-5	NA	NA	TRBJ1-2	TGTGCCAGCAGTCCCCTCGGGCAGGGATATGGCTACACCTTC	CASSPLGQGYGYTF
16	TRBV7-9	once	NA	TRBJ2-1	TGTGCCAGCAGTCCCGGGATTGGTAGCTCCTACAATGAGCAGTTCTTC	CASSPGIGSSYNEQFF
13	TRBV9	NA	NA	TRBJ2-5	TGTGCCAGCAGCGGTCCCCTCCAAGAGACCCAGTACTTC	CASSGPLQETQYF
15	TRBV9	NA	NA	TRBJ1-5	TGTGCCAGCAGCCCTCGGGAAGGGCGGTGGCAGCCCCAGCATTTT	CASSPREGRWQPQHF
16	TRBV5-1	NA	TRBD1	TRBJ1-3	TGCGCCAGCAGCTTGGGGGGACAGGGGACAGGAAACACCATATATTTT	CASSLGGQGTGNTIYF
15	TRBV7-9	NA	TRBD2	TRBJ2-1	TGTGCCAGCAGCTGGACTAGCGGGAGGGCCCCTGAGCAGTTCTTC	CASSWTSGRAPEQFF
15	TRBV18	NA	NA	TRBJ2-2	TGTGCCAGCTCAAAGGTACAGGGATCTACCGGGGAGCTGTTTTTT	CASSKVQGSTGELFF
13	TRBV18	NA	NA	TRBJ1-5	TGTGCCAGCTCACCAACACGCAATCAGCCCCAGCATTTT	CASSPTRNQPQHF
17	TRBV10-3	NA	NA	TRBJ2-7	TGTGCCATCAGTGAGTCTTCGGGGTCTAAGCTTACCTACGAGCAGTACTTC	CAISESSGSKLTYEQYF